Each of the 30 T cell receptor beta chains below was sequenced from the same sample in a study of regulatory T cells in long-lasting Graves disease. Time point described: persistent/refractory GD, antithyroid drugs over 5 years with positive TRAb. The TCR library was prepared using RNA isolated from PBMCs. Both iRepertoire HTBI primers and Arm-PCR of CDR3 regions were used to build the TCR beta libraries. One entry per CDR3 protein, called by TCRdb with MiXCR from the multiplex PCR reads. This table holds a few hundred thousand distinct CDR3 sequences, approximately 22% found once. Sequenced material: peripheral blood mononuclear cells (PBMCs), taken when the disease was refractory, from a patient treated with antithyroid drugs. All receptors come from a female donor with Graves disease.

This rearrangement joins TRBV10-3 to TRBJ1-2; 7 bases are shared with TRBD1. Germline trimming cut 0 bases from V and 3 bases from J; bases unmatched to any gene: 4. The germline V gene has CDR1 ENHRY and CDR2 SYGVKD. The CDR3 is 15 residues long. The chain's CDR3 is CAISESGTEDYGYTF. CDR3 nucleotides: TGTGCCATCAGTGAGTCTGGGACAGAGGACTATGGCTACACCTTC.

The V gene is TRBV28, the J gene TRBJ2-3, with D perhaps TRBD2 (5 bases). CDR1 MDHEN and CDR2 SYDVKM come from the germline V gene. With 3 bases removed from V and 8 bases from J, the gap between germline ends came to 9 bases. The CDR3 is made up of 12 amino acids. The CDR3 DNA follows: TGTGCCAGCAGTTTCCAGAGCGGTACGCAGTATTTT. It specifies CASSFQSGTQYF.

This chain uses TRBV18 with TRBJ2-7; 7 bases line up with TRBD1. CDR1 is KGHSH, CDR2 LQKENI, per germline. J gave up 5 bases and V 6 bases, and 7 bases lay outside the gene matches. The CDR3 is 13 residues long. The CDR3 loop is CASSQGQGDEQYF. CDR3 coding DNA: TGTGCCAGCTCCCAGGGCCAGGGGGACGAGCAGTACTTC.

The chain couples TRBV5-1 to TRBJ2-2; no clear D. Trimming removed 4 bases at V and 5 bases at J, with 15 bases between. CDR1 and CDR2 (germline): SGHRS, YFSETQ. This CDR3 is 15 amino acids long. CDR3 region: CASSPLTAITGELFF. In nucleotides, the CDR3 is TGCGCCAGCAGCCCCCTAACAGCGATTACCGGGGAGCTGTTTTTT.

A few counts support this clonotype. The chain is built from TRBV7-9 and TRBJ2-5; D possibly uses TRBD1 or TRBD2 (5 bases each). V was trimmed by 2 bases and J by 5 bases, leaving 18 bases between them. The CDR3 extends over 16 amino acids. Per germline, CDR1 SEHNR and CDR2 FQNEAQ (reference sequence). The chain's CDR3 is CASSLLGPRGQETQYF. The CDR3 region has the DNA TGTGCCAGCAGCTTATTAGGCCCGAGGGGTCAGGAGACCCAGTACTTC.

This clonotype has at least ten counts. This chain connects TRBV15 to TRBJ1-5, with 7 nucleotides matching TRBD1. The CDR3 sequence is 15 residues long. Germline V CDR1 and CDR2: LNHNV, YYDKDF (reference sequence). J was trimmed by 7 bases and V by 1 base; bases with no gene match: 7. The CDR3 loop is CATSRVDRVGQPQHF. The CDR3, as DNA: TGTGCCACCAGCAGAGTAGACAGGGTCGGACAGCCCCAGCATTTT.

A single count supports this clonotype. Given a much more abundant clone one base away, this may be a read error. The CDR3 nucleotides are TGTGCCAGCAGCCAAGCGGGACAGGGAATTGGTGACTACACCTTC. Residues: CASSQAGQGIGDYTF. The V and J genes are TRBV3-1 and TRBJ1-2; TRBD1 aligns across 9 bases. The CDR3 spans 15 residues. Trimming took 1 base from V and 10 from J; bases not matched to a gene: 10. Germline V gene lookup returns CDR1 LGHDT and CDR2 YNNKEL (reference sequence).

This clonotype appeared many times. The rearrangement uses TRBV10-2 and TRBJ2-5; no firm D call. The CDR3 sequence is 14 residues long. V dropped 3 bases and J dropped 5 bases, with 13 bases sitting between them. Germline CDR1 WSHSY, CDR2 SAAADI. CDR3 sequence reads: CASSDRRPGETQYF. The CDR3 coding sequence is TGCGCCAGCAGTGACAGACGACCCGGGGAGACCCAGTACTTC.

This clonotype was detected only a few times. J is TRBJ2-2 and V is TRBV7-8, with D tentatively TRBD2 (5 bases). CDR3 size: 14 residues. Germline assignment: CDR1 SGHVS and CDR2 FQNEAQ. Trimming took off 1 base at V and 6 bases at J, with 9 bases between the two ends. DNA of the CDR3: TGTGCCAGCAGCTTAGTTACGGGGTCCGGGGAGCTGTTTTTT. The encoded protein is CASSLVTGSGELFF. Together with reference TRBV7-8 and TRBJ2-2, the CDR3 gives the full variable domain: GAGVSQSPRYKVAKRGQDVALRCDPISGHVSLFWYQQALGQGPEFLTYFQNEAQLDKSGLPSDRFFAERPEGSVSTLKIQRTQQEDSAVYLCASSLVTGSGELFFGEGSRLTVL.

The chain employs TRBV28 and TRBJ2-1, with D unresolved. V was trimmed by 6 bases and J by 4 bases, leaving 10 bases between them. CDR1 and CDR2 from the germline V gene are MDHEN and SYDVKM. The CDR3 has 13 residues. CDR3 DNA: TGTGCCAGCAGCTTGGAAGGTTACAATGAGCAGTTCTTC. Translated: CASSLEGYNEQFF.

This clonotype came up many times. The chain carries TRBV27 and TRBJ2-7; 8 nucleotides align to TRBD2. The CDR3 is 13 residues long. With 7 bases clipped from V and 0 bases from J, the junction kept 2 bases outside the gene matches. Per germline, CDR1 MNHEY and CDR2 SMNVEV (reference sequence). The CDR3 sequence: CASKRERSYEQYF. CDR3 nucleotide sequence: TGTGCCAGCAAGCGGGAGCGCTCCTACGAGCAGTACTTC.

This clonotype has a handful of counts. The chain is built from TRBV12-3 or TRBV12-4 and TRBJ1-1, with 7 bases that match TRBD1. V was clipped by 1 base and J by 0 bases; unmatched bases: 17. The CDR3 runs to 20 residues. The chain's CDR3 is CASSLGPWDSSTTMNTEAFF. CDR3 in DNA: TGTGCCAGCAGTTTAGGACCATGGGACAGCTCCACGACCATGAACACTGAAGCTTTCTTT.

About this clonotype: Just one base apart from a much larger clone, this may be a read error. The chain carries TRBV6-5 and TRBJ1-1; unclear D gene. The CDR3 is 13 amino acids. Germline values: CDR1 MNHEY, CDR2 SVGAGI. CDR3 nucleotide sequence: TGTGCCAGCAGTTACTCAGGTGGCACTGATGCTTTCTTT. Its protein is CASSYSGGTDAFF.

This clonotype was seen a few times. The CDR3 is CASSRGTGPSQETQYF. The DNA for the CDR3 is TGTGCCAGCAGCCGGGGGACAGGGCCATCTCAAGAGACCCAGTACTTC. V and J are TRBV7-9 and TRBJ2-5; 9 bases are a match to TRBD1. The ends lost 5 bases at V and 2 bases at J; junction bases unmatched: 9. The CDR3 totals 16 residues. Per the germline V gene, CDR1 is SEHNR and CDR2 is FQNEAQ (reference sequence).

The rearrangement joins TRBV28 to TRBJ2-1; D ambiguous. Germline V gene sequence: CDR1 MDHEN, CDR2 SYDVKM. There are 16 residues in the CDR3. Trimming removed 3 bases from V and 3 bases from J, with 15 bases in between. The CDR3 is CASSLGRKTVYNEQFF. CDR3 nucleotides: TGTGCCAGCAGTTTGGGTCGAAAGACGGTCTACAATGAGCAGTTCTTC. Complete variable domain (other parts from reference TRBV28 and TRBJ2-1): DVKVTQSSRYLVKRTGEKVFLECVQDMDHENMFWYRQDPGLGLRLIYFSYDVKMKEKGDIPEGYSVSREKKERFSLILESASTNQTSMYLCASSLGRKTVYNEQFFGPGTRLTVL.

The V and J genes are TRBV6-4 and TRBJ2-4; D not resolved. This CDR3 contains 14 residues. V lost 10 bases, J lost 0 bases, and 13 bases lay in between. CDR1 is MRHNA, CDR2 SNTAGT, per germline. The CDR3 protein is CATHPAGAKNIQYF. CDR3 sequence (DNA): TGTGCCACCCACCCTGCAGGAGCCAAAAACATTCAGTACTTC.

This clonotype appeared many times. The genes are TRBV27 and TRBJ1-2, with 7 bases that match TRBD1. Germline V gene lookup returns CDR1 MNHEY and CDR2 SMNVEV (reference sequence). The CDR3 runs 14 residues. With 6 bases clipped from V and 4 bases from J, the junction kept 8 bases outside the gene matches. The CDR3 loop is CASRAAGGIYGYTF. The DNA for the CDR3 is TGTGCCAGCAGAGCTGCAGGGGGAATCTATGGCTACACCTTC.

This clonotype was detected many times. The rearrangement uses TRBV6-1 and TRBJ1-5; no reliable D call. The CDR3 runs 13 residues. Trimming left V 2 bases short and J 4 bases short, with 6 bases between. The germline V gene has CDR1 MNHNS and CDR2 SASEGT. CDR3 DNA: TGTGCCAGCAGTGAAATAGGAAATCAGCCCCAGCATTTT. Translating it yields CASSEIGNQPQHF.

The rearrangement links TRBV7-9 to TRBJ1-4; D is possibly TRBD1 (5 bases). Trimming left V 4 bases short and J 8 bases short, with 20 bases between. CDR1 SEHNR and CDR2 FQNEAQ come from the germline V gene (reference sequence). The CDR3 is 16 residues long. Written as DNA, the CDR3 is TGTGCCAGCAGCTGGGAGGGTACAGGTGATTCCGAAAAACTGTTTTTT. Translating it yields CASSWEGTGDSEKLFF.

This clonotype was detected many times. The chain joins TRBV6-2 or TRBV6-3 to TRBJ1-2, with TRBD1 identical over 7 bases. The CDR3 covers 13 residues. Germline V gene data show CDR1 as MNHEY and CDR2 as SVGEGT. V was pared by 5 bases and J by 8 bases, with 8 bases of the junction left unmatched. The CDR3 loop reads CASSPSTGDGYTF. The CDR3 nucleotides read TGTGCCAGCAGTCCCAGCACAGGGGACGGCTACACCTTC.

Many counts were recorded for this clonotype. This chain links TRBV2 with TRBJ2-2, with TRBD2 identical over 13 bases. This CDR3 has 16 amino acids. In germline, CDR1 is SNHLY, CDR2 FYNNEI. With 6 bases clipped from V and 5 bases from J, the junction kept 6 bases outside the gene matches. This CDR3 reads CASRRTSGRRTGELFF. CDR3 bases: TGTGCCAGCAGAAGGACTAGCGGGAGACGTACCGGGGAGCTGTTTTTT.

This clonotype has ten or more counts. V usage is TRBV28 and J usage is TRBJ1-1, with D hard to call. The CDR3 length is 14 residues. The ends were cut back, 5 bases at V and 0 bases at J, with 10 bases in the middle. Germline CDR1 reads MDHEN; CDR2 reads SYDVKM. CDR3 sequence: CASSPSLMNTEAFF. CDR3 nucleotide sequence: TGTGCCAGCAGTCCGTCTTTAATGAACACTGAAGCTTTCTTT. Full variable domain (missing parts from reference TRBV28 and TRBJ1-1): DVKVTQSSRYLVKRTGEKVFLECVQDMDHENMFWYRQDPGLGLRLIYFSYDVKMKEKGDIPEGYSVSREKKERFSLILESASTNQTSMYLCASSPSLMNTEAFFGQGTRLTVV.

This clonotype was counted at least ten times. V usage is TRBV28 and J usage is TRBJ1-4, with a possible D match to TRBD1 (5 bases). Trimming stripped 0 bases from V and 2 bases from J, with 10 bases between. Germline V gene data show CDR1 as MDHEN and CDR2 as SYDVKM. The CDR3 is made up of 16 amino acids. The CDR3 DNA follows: TGTGCCAGCAGTTTATGGCCGGGGGGGACTAATGAAAAACTGTTTTTT. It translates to CASSLWPGGTNEKLFF.

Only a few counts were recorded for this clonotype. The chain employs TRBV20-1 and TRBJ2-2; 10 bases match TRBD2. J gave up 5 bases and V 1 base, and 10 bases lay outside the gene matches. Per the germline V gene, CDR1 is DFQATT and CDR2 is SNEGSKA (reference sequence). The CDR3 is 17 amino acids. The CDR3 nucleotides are TGCAGTGCTAGAGCCTTAGCTAGCGGGAGTAGGACCGGGGAGCTGTTTTTT. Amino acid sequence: CSARALASGSRTGELFF.

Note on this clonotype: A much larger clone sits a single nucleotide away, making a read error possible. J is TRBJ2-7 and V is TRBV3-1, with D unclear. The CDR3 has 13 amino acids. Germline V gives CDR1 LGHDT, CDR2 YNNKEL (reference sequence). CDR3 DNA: TGTGCCAGCAGCCCCCGACTTGGCTACGAGCAGCACTTC. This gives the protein CASSPRLGYEQHF.

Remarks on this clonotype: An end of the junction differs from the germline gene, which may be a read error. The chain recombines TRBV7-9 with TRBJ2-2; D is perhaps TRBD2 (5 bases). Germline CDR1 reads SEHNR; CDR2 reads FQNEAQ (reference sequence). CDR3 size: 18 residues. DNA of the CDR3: TGTGCCGGCAGCTTAACCCCCCCTGCGACGGGAAACACCGGGGAGCTGTTTTTT. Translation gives CAGSLTPPATGNTGELFF.

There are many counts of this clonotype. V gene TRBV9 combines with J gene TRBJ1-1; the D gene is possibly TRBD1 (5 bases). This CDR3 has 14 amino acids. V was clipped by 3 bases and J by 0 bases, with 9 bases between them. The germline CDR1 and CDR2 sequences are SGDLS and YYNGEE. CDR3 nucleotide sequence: TGTGCCAGCAGCGGGGGGGGGATGAACACTGAAGCTTTCTTT. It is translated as CASSGGGMNTEAFF.

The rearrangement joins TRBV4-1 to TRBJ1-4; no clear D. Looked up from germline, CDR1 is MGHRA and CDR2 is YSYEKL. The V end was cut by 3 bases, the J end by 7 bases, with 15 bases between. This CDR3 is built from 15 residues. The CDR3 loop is CASSQEAGRVEKLFF. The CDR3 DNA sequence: TGCGCCAGCAGCCAGGAGGCCGGGCGGGTTGAAAAACTGTTTTTT.

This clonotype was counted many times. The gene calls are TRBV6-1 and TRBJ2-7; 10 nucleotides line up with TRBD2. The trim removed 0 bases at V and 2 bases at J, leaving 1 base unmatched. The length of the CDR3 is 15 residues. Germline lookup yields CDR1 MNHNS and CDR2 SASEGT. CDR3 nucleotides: TGTGCCAGCAGTGAAGCGCTAGCGGGGGCCTACGAGCAGTACTTC. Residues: CASSEALAGAYEQYF.

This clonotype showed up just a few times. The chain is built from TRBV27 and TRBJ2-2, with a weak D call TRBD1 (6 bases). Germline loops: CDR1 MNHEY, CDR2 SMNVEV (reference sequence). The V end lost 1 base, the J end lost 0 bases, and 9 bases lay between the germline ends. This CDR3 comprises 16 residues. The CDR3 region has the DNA TGTGCCAGCAGTTTATTGGGACACACGAACACCGGGGAGCTGTTTTTT. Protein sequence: CASSLLGHTNTGELFF.